This TCR beta chain was identified in a study of regulatory T cells in long-lasting Graves disease. The CDR3 totals 17 residues. Trimming left V 4 bases short and J 3 bases short, with 19 bases between. Germline V gene lookup returns CDR1 KGHDR and CDR2 SFDVKD. TCR beta libraries were built with iRepertoire HTBI primers and Arm-PCR of CDR3 regions. One entry per CDR3 protein results from TCRdb running MiXCR on the multiplex PCR reads. The sample contains about 470,000 distinct CDR3 sequences, around 14% of which appear only once. Many counts were recorded for this clonotype. Time point: newly diagnosed GD, antithyroid drugs for less than 3 months. RNA from PBMCs was the source of the TCR library. This same sample was also part of a study on T cells in Graves' hyperthyroidism and ophthalmopathy. Per that study: Graves' hyperthyroidism was deemed stable absent ophthalmopathy progression within 18 months. Researchers found most expanded thyroid clonotypes above 0.001 in blood as well.

Sequenced material: peripheral blood mononuclear cells (PBMCs), taken at new diagnosis, from a patient treated with antithyroid drugs. This clonotype was obtained from a woman aged 30 to 39 with Graves disease. The chain combines TRBV24-1 with TRBJ2-3, with D tentatively TRBD1 or TRBD2 (5 bases each). This chain's CDR3 is CATSEVRDPRGTDTQYF. The CDR3 nucleotides read TGTGCCACCAGTGAAGTCCGGGACCCAAGGGGAACAGATACGCAGTATTTT.